The 18 T cell receptor beta chains below were found in one sample sequenced in a study of blood T cell repertoires in COVID-19. The method was immunoSEQ multiplex PCR; TCRdb's version includes in-frame clones alone and lacks a portion of them. Of 95,000 to 100,000 clones in the sample, less than 85% were seen once. The sequencing input was peripheral blood. The source of these receptors is a human donor in a cohort sampled during active COVID-19.

The table lists this clone with a few counts. This chain connects TRBV6-1 to TRBJ1-2; D not resolved. With 0 bases removed from V and 5 bases from J, the gap between germline ends came to 4 bases. CDR1 and CDR2 from the germline V gene are MNHNS and SASEGT. The CDR3 loop spans 12 amino acids. The CDR3, as DNA: TGTGCCAGCAGTGAAGCCGAGTATGGCTACACCTTC. Encoded protein: CASSEAEYGYTF.

This chain links TRBV7-8 with TRBJ2-2; TRBD1 agrees at 7 bases. The CDR3 spans 15 residues. The junction had 9 bases not matched to a gene; V was cut back by 5 bases and J by 6 bases. CDR1 and CDR2 (germline): SGHVS, FQNEAQ. CDR3 sequence: CASSRQGTTPGELFF. CDR3 bases: TGTGCCAGCAGCCGACAGGGTACAACCCCCGGGGAGCTGTTTTTT.

This chain uses TRBV7-2 with TRBJ1-1; possibly TRBD1 for D (5 bases). CDR3 length: 14 amino acids. Germline V gene sequence: CDR1 SGHTA, CDR2 FQGNSA. Trimming cost V 2 bases and J 1 base, with 8 bases left between them. CDR3 coding DNA: TGTGCCAGCAGCTTACGCCAGGGGAACACTGAAGCTTTCTTT. Residues: CASSLRQGNTEAFF.

The chain uses TRBV3-1 (or the pseudogene TRBV3-2) and TRBJ2-7; tentative D call: TRBD2 (6 bases). The V end was cut by 8 bases, the J end by 3 bases, with 17 bases between. Germline CDR1 and CDR2: LGHDT and YNNKEL (reference sequence). This CDR3 contains 14 residues. The CDR3 sequence is CASGVEGRGYEQYF. The CDR3 DNA sequence: TGTGCCAGCGGGGTTGAAGGGCGGGGCTACGAGCAGTACTTC.

The V call is TRBV3-1 (or the pseudogene TRBV3-2), the J call TRBJ2-5; D possibly corresponds to TRBD2 (5 bases). CDR1 and CDR2 from the germline V gene are LGHDT and YNNKEL (reference sequence). The CDR3 contains 15 residues. Trimming cost V 1 base and J 1 base, with 10 bases left between them. CDR3 coding DNA: TGTGCCAGCAGCCAAGGAGGGCTAACCCAAGAGACCCAGTACTTC. This sequence encodes CASSQGGLTQETQYF.

V usage is TRBV19 and J usage is TRBJ1-2; D is possibly TRBD1 (5 bases). The ends were cut back, 4 bases at V and 6 bases at J, with 15 bases in the middle. Per germline, CDR1 LNHDA and CDR2 SQIVND (reference sequence). The CDR3 totals 14 residues. CDR3: CASSKIQGLDGYTF. In nucleotides, the CDR3 is TGTGCCAGTAGTAAGATCCAGGGCCTCGATGGCTACACCTTC.

CDR3 coding DNA: TGTGCCACCAGTGACAGGTCGACAGATACGCAGTATTTT. Translation gives CATSDRSTDTQYF. This chain uses TRBV24-1 with TRBJ2-3; D is unresolved. Trimming pared 4 bases from V and 3 bases from J, leaving 7 bases between. The CDR3 is made up of 13 amino acids. Germline-derived CDR1 and CDR2 are KGHDR and SFDVKD.

This clone has a single count. The chain recombines TRBV28 with TRBJ2-7; D remains unclear. The germline V gene encodes CDR1 MDHEN and CDR2 SYDVKM. V was clipped by 6 bases and J by 4 bases, with 10 bases between them. The CDR3 runs to 12 residues. DNA for the CDR3: TGTGCCAGCAGGTCCAAGCCTTACGAGCAGTACTTC. Translated: CASRSKPYEQYF.

V usage is TRBV10-2 and J usage is TRBJ1-1; TRBD1 aligns across 7 bases. The V segment lost 4 bases and the J segment 8 bases; nucleotides outside the gene matches: 7. The germline V gene has CDR1 WSHSY and CDR2 SAAADI. This CDR3 comprises 13 residues. The CDR3 DNA sequence: TGCGCCAGCAGTGCAGCGACAGGGACCGAAGCTTTCTTT. The encoded protein is CASSAATGTEAFF.

The chain couples TRBV9 to TRBJ2-2; D ambiguous. The V and J ends lost 6 bases and 1 base respectively, with 7 bases between them. CDR1 and CDR2 (germline): SGDLS, YYNGEE. The CDR3 consists of 13 residues. The CDR3 loop reads CASTQLNTGELFF. CDR3 sequence (DNA): TGTGCCAGCACCCAACTGAACACCGGGGAGCTGTTTTTT.

The V call is TRBV16, the J call TRBJ1-2, with TRBD1 matching over 10 bases. V shed 4 bases, J shed 5 bases, and the junction held 1 base outside the gene matches. The CDR3 consists of 13 residues. CDR1 is KGHSY and CDR2 is FQNENV in the germline V gene. CDR3 sequence: CASSPDRGYGYTF. Written as DNA, the CDR3 is TGTGCCAGCAGCCCGGACAGGGGGTATGGCTACACCTTC.

This clone was observed a single time. J is TRBJ1-1 and V is TRBV6-5, with 9 positions matching TRBD1. The V and J ends lost 8 bases and 8 bases, in that order; junction bases with no gene match: 12. Germline loops: CDR1 MNHEY, CDR2 SVGAGI. The CDR3 covers 14 residues. CDR3 residues: CASLLHLTGGEAFF. CDR3 bases: TGTGCCAGCCTTCTCCACCTGACAGGGGGAGAAGCTTTCTTT.

This sequence joins TRBV10-3 and TRBJ2-7, with 8 positions matching TRBD1. The CDR3 sequence is 16 residues long. Germline CDR1 is ENHRY and CDR2 is SYGVKD. J lost 0 bases, V lost 3 bases, and 7 bases had no gene match. CDR3 bases: TGTGCCATCAGTGAACCCGGGACAGGTCACTCCTACGAGCAGTACTTC. Translated, it gives CAISEPGTGHSYEQYF.

V is TRBV25-1 and J is TRBJ1-1; D is possibly TRBD1 (6 bases). V was clipped by 7 bases and J by 6 bases, with 18 bases between them. The CDR3 is 14 residues long. CDR1 and CDR2 (germline): MGHDK, SYGVNS. CDR3 region: CASTATGLIPEAFF. CDR3 in DNA: TGTGCCAGCACTGCAACAGGGTTAATTCCTGAAGCTTTCTTT. Filled out from reference TRBV25-1 and TRBJ1-1, the complete variable domain reads EADIYQTPRYLVIGTGKKITLECSQTMGHDKMYWYQQDPGMELHLIHYSYGVNSTEKGDLSSESTVSRIRTEHFPLTLESARPSHTSQYLCASTATGLIPEAFFGQGTRLTVV.

The chain uses TRBV19 and TRBJ2-7; D is perhaps TRBD2 (6 bases). In germline, CDR1 is LNHDA, CDR2 SQIVND (reference sequence). The CDR3 is 15 residues long. V gave up 6 bases and J gave up 0 bases, with 15 bases separating them. The CDR3 here is CASSQWDSSSYEQYF. CDR3 DNA: TGTGCCAGTAGCCAATGGGACTCGAGCTCCTACGAGCAGTACTTC. The entire variable domain, with the rest obtained from reference TRBV19 and TRBJ2-7, is as follows: DGGITQSPKYLFRKEGQNVTLSCEQNLNHDAMYWYRQDPGQGLRLIYYSQIVNDFQKGDIAEGYSVSREKKESFPLTVTSAQKNPTAFYLCASSQWDSSSYEQYFGPGTRLTVT.

V gene TRBV5-6 combines with J gene TRBJ1-1, with D hard to call. Trimming pared 1 base from V and 5 bases from J, leaving 12 bases between. The CDR3 covers 14 residues. Germline values: CDR1 SGHDT, CDR2 YYEEEE. The CDR3 DNA reads TGTGCCAGCAGCTTGCTCCCCGGCGGGACTGAAGCTTTCTTT. Amino acids: CASSLLPGGTEAFF.

In this sample, this clone turned up once. This chain connects TRBV3-1 (or the pseudogene TRBV3-2) to TRBJ2-7; TRBD2 agrees at 16 bases. Germline V gives CDR1 LGHDT, CDR2 YNNKEL (reference sequence). The V segment lost 5 bases and the J segment 1 base; nucleotides outside the gene matches: 14. The CDR3 covers 20 residues. The chain's CDR3 is CASSYKRPGTSGGGSYEQYF. For the CDR3, the DNA is TGTGCCAGCAGCTACAAACGGCCCGGGACTAGCGGGGGGGGGTCCTACGAGCAGTACTTC.

This clone was observed a single time. The V gene is TRBV4-3, the J gene TRBJ2-1; 10 bases line up with TRBD1. Germline V CDR1 and CDR2: LGHNA, YSLEER. There are 14 residues in the CDR3. Unmatched junction bases numbered 6, after V lost 6 bases and J lost 7 bases. CDR3: CASSRDRGPNEQFF. The CDR3 region has the DNA TGCGCCAGCAGTCGGGACAGGGGTCCGAATGAGCAGTTCTTC.